This TCR beta chain was profiled in a study of cytomegalovirus exposure and HLA in healthy donors. Study findings and constraints: Near-uniform donor sequencing depth was presumed by presence/absence analyses.

Notes on this clone: As yet, its antigen is unknown.

The PCR employed 60 Vbeta primers together with 13 Jbeta primers. TCRdb keeps only in-frame clones here, not all; method: immunoSEQ multiplex PCR. The sample includes some 120,000 clones, 60% to 85% seen only once; the top ten take 3.1%. CDR1 is SNHLY and CDR2 is FYNNEI in the germline V gene. V was clipped by 10 bases and J by 1 base, with 11 bases between them. The CDR3 has 12 residues. The clonotype comes from a young man in good health and CMV-seronegative. The sequencing sample was made of PBMCs. This chain uses TRBV2 with TRBJ2-7; tentatively, D is TRBD1 (5 bases). CDR3 protein: CATRRQSYEQYF. CDR3 coding DNA: TGTGCCACCAGACGACAGTCCTACGAGCAGTACTTC.